One and the same sample provided the 8 T cell receptor beta chains below, sequenced in a study of T cell changes during pregnancy in multiple sclerosis. Profiling relied on immunoSEQ multiplex PCR, and the TCRdb table lists in-frame clones only, not all of them. The sample holds 90,000 to 120,000 clones, more than 90% seen once. The sample in question was peripheral blood, obtained in the second trimester of pregnancy. Source of these receptors: a female donor with multiple sclerosis, enrolled in a pregnancy study.

The chain has TRBV5-1 and TRBJ2-3; 8 bases match TRBD1. Germline trimming cut 4 bases from V and 0 bases from J; bases unmatched to any gene: 7. This CDR3 has 16 amino acids. Germline CDR1 is SGHRS and CDR2 is YFSETQ. The CDR3 coding sequence is TGCGCCAGCAGCCTGGACAGGGAACTTAGCACAGATACGCAGTATTTT. Translation gives CASSLDRELSTDTQYF.

This clone was seen more than once but under ten times. Written as DNA, the CDR3 is TGTGCCTGGAGTGCCCGGTTGAACACTGAAGCTTTCTTT. Amino acid sequence: CAWSARLNTEAFF. The V call is TRBV30, the J call TRBJ1-1; D unresolved. The CDR3 runs 13 residues. The V and J ends lost 1 base and 0 bases respectively, with 6 bases between them. The germline CDR1 and CDR2 sequences are GTSNPN and SVGIG (reference sequence).

This clone appeared a single time. This chain connects TRBV19 to TRBJ2-5; D is perhaps TRBD2 (6 bases). Germline V gives CDR1 LNHDA, CDR2 SQIVND (reference sequence). Trimming removed 5 bases from V and 2 bases from J, with 6 bases in between. The CDR3 totals 12 residues. The CDR3: CASSRGQETQYF. The CDR3 DNA sequence: TGTGCCAGTAGTCGGGGGCAAGAGACCCAGTACTTC.

The V and J genes are TRBV6-1 and TRBJ1-1; D is unclear. The CDR3 sequence is 13 residues long. Germline V gene data show CDR1 as MNHNS and CDR2 as SASEGT. With 6 bases removed from V and 0 bases from J, the gap between germline ends came to 8 bases. In DNA, the CDR3 is TGTGCCAGCAGGGCAGGTTTGAACACTGAAGCTTTCTTT. This encodes CASRAGLNTEAFF.

This clone was seen a single time. The rearrangement uses TRBV6-1 and TRBJ2-5; D possibly corresponds to TRBD2 (5 bases). V lost 7 bases and J 4 bases, leaving 10 bases between the germline ends. Germline-derived CDR1 and CDR2 are MNHNS and SASEGT. The CDR3 has 12 residues. CDR3 sequence (DNA): TGTGCCAGCATCCCCCGGGGAGAGACCCAGTACTTC. The encoded protein is CASIPRGETQYF.

The chain couples TRBV2 to TRBJ1-5; D remains unclear. The germline gives CDR1 SNHLY, CDR2 FYNNEI. This CDR3 region has 14 residues. Trimming took off 4 bases at V and 4 bases at J, with 11 bases between the two ends. DNA for the CDR3: TGTGCCAGCAGTGCGCAACTAACAAATCAGCCCCAGCATTTT. Protein: CASSAQLTNQPQHF.

V usage is TRBV5-1 and J usage is TRBJ1-6; 11 positions match TRBD1. In germline, CDR1 is SGHRS, CDR2 YFSETQ. With V trimmed by 4 bases and J by 3 bases, 9 bases remained unmatched. This CDR3 is built from 18 residues. The CDR3 sequence: CASSPTDRGQGYNSPLHF. CDR3 sequence (DNA): TGCGCCAGCAGCCCCACGGACAGGGGGCAAGGCTATAATTCACCCCTCCACTTT.

Details on this clone: Additional DNA sequences in this sample encode the identical CDR3. The chain employs TRBV30 and TRBJ1-2; 11 bases are shared with TRBD1. The CDR3 covers 13 residues. Germline trimming cut 4 bases from V and 9 bases from J; bases unmatched to any gene: 7. The germline gives CDR1 GTSNPN, CDR2 SVGIG (reference sequence). The CDR3: CAWIGDRGSSYTF. The DNA of the CDR3 is TGTGCCTGGATTGGGGACAGGGGGAGTAGCTACACCTTC.